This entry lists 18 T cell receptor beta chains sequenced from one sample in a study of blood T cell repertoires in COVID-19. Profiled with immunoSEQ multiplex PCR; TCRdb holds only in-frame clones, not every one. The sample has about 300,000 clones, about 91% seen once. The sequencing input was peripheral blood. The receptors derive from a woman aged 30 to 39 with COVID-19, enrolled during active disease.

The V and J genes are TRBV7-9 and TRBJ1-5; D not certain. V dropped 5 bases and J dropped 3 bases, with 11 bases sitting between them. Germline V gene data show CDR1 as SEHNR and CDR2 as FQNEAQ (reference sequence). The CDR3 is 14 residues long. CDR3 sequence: CASSQDGLNQPQHF. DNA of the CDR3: TGTGCCAGCAGCCAGGACGGACTCAATCAGCCCCAGCATTTT.

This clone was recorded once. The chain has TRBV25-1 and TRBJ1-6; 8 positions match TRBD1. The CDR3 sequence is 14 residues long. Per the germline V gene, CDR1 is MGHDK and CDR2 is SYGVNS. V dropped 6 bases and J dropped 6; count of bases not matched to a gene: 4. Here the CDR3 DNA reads TGTGCCAGCAGAAGCGGACAGGGTAATTCACCCCTCCACTTT. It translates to CASRSGQGNSPLHF.

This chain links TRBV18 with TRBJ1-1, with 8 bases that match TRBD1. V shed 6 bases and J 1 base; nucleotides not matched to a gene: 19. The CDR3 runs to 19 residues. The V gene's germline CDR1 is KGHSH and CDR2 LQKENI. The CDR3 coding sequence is TGTGCCAGCTCGAGGGGACAGGTCCTGGTGGGGAGGGCGAACACTGAAGCTTTCTTT. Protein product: CASSRGQVLVGRANTEAFF.

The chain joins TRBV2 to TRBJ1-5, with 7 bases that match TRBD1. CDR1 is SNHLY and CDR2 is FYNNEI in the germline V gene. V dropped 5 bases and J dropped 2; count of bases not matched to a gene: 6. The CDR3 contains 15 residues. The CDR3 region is CASSRDSGGNQPQHF. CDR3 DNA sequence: TGTGCCAGCAGTCGGGACAGCGGAGGCAATCAGCCCCAGCATTTT.

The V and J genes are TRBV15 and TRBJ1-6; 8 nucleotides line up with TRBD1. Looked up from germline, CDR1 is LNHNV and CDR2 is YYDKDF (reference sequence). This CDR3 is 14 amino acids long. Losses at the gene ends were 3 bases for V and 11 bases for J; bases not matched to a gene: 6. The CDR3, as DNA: TGTGCCACCAGCAGGTTGACAGGGGTGCCACCCCTCCACTTT. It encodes CATSRLTGVPPLHF.

The CDR3 protein is CASSPTNGLDSYEQYF. The CDR3 coding sequence is TGTGCCAGCTCACCAACCAATGGACTAGACTCCTACGAGCAGTACTTC. The rearrangement joins TRBV18 to TRBJ2-7; TRBD2 aligns across 7 bases. The V and J ends lost 2 bases and 0 bases, in that order; junction bases with no gene match: 7. CDR3 length: 16 residues. Looked up from germline, CDR1 is KGHSH and CDR2 is LQKENI.

The CDR3 DNA reads as TGTGCCAGCAGCTTAGCCTACGGGACAGGGGGCGATCGGGGCTACACCTTC. It yields the protein CASSLAYGTGGDRGYTF. The chain couples TRBV7-9 to TRBJ1-2, with 12 bases lining up with TRBD1. This CDR3 comprises 17 residues. Germline V gene data show CDR1 as SEHNR and CDR2 as FQNEAQ (reference sequence). Trimming cost V 0 bases and J 8 bases; bases outside gene matches: 10. Full variable domain (outside the CDR3, taken from reference TRBV7-9 and TRBJ1-2): DTGVSQNPRHKITKRGQNVTFRCDPISEHNRLYWYRQTLGQGPEFLTYFQNEAQLEKSRLLSDRFSAERPKGSFSTLEIQRTEQGDSAMYLCASSLAYGTGGDRGYTFGSGTRLTVV.

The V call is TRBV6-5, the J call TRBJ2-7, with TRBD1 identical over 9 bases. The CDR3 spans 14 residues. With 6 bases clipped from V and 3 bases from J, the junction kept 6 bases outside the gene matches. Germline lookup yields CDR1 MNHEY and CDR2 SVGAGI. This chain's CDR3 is CASRGQGKLYEQYF. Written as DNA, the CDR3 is TGTGCCAGCAGGGGACAGGGAAAACTCTACGAGCAGTACTTC.

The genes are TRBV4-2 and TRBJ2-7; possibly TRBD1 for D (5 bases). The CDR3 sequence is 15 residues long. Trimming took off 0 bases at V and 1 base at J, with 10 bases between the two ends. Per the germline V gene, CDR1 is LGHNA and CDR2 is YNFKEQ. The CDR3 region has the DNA TGTGCCAGCAGCCAAGATTGGGGCAGGTCCTACGAGCAGTACTTC. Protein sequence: CASSQDWGRSYEQYF.

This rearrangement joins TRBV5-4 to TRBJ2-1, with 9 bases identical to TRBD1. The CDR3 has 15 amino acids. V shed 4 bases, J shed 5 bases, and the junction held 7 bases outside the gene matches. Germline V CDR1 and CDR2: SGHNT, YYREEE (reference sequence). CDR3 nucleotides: TGTGCCAGCAGCCCGCCCGGGACAGGGAACAATGAGCAGTTCTTC. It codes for CASSPPGTGNNEQFF. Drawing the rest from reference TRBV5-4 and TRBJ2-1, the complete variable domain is ETGVTQSPTHLIKTRGQQVTLRCSSQSGHNTVSWYQQALGQGPQFIFQYYREEENGRGNFPPRFSGLQFPNYSSELNVNALELDDSALYLCASSPPGTGNNEQFFGPGTRLTVL.

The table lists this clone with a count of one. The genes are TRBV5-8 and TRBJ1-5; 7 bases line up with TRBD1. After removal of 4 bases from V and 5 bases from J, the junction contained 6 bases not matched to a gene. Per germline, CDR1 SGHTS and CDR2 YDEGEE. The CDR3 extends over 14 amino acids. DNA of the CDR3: TGTGCCAGCAGCCACGGGACAGTCGATCAGCCCCAGCATTTT. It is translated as CASSHGTVDQPQHF.

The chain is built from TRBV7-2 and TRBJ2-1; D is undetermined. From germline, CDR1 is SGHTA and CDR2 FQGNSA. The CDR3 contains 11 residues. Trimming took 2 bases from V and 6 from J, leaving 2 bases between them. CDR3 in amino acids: CASSLLNEQFF. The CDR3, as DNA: TGTGCCAGCAGCTTACTCAATGAGCAGTTCTTC.

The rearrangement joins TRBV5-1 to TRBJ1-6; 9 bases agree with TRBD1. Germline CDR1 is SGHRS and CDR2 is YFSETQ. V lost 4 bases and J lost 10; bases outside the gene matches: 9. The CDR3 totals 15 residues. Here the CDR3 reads CASSTGQGYESPLHF. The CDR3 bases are TGCGCCAGCAGCACAGGACAGGGGTATGAATCACCCCTCCACTTT.

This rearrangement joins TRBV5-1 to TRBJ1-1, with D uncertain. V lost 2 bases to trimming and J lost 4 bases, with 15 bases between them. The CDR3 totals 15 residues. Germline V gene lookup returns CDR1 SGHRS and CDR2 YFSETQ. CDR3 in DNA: TGCGCCAGCAGCTTAGAGCTCATAGTAAGCACTGAAGCTTTCTTT. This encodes CASSLELIVSTEAFF. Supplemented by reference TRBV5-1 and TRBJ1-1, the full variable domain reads KAGVTQTPRYLIKTRGQQVTLSCSPISGHRSVSWYQQTPGQGLQFLFEYFSETQRNKGNFPGRFSGRQFSNSRSEMNVSTLELGDSALYLCASSLELIVSTEAFFGQGTRLTVV.

CDR3 loop: CSASGTGGVGQPQHF. DNA for the CDR3: TGCAGTGCTAGTGGGACAGGGGGCGTAGGGCAGCCCCAGCATTTT. The chain has TRBV20-1 and TRBJ1-5, with 12 bases that match TRBD1. There are 15 residues in the CDR3. The junction had 7 bases not matched to a gene; V was cut back by 3 bases and J by 7 bases. Germline lookup yields CDR1 DFQATT and CDR2 SNEGSKA (reference sequence).

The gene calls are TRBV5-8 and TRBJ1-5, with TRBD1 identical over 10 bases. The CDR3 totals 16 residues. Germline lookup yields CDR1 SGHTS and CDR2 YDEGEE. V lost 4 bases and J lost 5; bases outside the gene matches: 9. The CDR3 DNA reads TGTGCCAGCAGCCTCGCCACCGGGACAGGGGATCAGCCCCAGCATTTT. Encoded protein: CASSLATGTGDQPQHF.

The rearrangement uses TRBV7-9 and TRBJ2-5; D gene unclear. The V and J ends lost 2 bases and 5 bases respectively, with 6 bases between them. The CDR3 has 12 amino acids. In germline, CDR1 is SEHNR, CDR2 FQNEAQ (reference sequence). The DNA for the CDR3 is TGTGCCAGCAGCTTACCAATCGAGACCCAGTACTTC. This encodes CASSLPIETQYF. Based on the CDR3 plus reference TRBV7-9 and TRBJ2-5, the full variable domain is DTGVSQNPRHKITKRGQNVTFRCDPISEHNRLYWYRQTLGQGPEFLTYFQNEAQLEKSRLLSDRFSAERPKGSFSTLEIQRTEQGDSAMYLCASSLPIETQYFGPGTRLLVL.

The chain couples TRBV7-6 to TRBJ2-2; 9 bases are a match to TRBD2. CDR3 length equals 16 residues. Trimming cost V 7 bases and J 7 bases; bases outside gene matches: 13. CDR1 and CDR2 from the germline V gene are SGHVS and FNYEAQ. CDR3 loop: CASTFSGGSRVGELFF. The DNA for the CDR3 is TGTGCCAGCACCTTTAGCGGGGGCTCGAGGGTCGGGGAGCTGTTTTTT.